This record concerns one T cell receptor beta chain sequence. This clone was counted between two and nine times. The antigen it binds to is not known. Base quality data are lacking; no much larger clone is found one base away. The donors were healthy, HIV-negative adults with no recently reported acute infections or vaccinations. All donors were Caucasian adults living in Nashville, Tennessee, USA. CD4+ T cells were enriched through magnetic negative selection, after which naive cells were positively selected on CD45RA and the remaining negative fraction served as the memory subset. After blood collection by leukapheresis, PBMCs were isolated using Ficoll-Histopaque density gradient centrifugation and then cryopreserved in the vapor phase of liquid nitrogen. Purity and quantity of every magnetically sorted T cell population were checked by analytical flow cytometry. Genomic DNA was isolated from each sorted fraction and quantified by UV absorbance on a Nanodrop 2000c.

The data originate from a study of shared clonotypes between healthy human individuals (dated by TCRdb to 2020 to 2022). About the full investigation: Three men and two women, aged 18 to 49 years, made up the cohort. Per donor, three plates each were used for CD4 naive and CD4 memory, two for CD8 naive, and one for CD8 memory. The study deeply sequenced blood TCR repertoires of about five healthy adults to estimate repertoire size and the extent of clonotype sharing between individuals. Libraries were prepared and TCR repertoires were sequenced by different laboratories using diverse techniques, in order to increase sequencing depth and limit assay-specific biases. Leukapheresis yielded between about 0.94 and 8.9 billion PBMCs per donor. What the study reported, not specific to this receptor: Based on pairwise subsampling, the degree of clonotype sharing among donors was expected to be affected by sequencing depth. Across a few donors, approximately 5% of naive CD4, roughly 3.5% of naive CD8, approximately 2.5% of memory CD4, and over 0.35% of memory CD8 clonotypes were shared. Higher generation probabilities were observed for clonotypes shared by all four sorted-subset donors than for non-shared clonotypes. Only blood was sampled, and tissue TCR repertoires likely differ from those in blood. Rarefaction of sorted-subset datasets indicated incomplete sequencing despite the large sequencing depth. Estimated clonotype richness was generally larger for naive than for memory subsets. The genetic and exposure-history diversity represented was limited by the small number of donors.

Using the deep immunoSEQ assay, multiplex PCR amplified TCR CDR3 regions from genomic DNA. For each cell subset, the extracted genomic DNA was distributed evenly across all wells of several immunoSEQ 96-well plates, and each plate served as one replicate. Each replicate PCR for sorted subsets received roughly 0.2 ug genomic DNA, equal to about 30,000 T cell genomes. Purified libraries were quantified with a Qubit 3.0 fluorometer, sized on a Bioanalyzer 2100, and re-quantified with the KAPA Library Quantification kit. Each immunoSEQ 96-well plate was sequenced on its own single-read 150-cycle Illumina NextSeq 550 flow cell. As for the original processing: The immunoSEQ output contained only junctional sequences without quality scores, so filtering could not match that applied to full-length reads. Sequences were annotated with PyIR, a Python wrapper for IgBLAST v1.9, and V/J genes and CDR3 were assigned using IMGT germline references. Reads were removed for weak V/J assignments (E-value above 1e-6), missing CDR3, stop codons, out-of-frame junctions, or ambiguous translated residues. V3J clonotypes were defined as sequences sharing the same inferred V gene, J gene, and CDR3 amino acid sequence. Percentage overlap between repertoires was calculated by dividing the number of shared unique clonotypes by the size of the smaller repertoire. Three approaches were used to assess repertoire richness: RTK rarefaction, the Chao1 estimator, and Recon v2.1 estimates of unobserved clonotypes. Generation probabilities for all TCRbeta clonotypes obtained by the gDNA method from a handful of donors were computed using OLGA. TCRdb took this table from immuneACCESS and kept in-frame rearrangements with V and J called. Such tables lack part of the clones; where checked against another copy, unresolved V genes explain under half of the gap, and the rest is unexplained. V, J and clone size are taken as reported in that table, and D and trimming were inferred from the DNA itself. This sample lists roughly 1 million clones; around 76% were detected once. The leading ten clones occupy roughly 1.4% of the sample.

Sequenced sample: memory CD4+ T cells sorted from blood. What the cell subset or site label conveys for this sample: CD45RA-negative fraction. This TCR derives from a man between 18 and 29 years old in good health.

The CDR3 is CAISESIGGDTQYF. The DNA is as follows: TGTGCCATCAGTGAGTCGATTGGGGGCGATACGCAGTATTTT. The chain is encoded by TRBV10-3 joined to TRBJ2-3, with TRBD1 as a weak D call on 6 bases. V loses 0 bases of germline sequence and J loses 6 bases, and the interval between the two ends is 10 bases. Via the germline V gene, CDR1 is ENHRY and CDR2 SYGVKD. The CDR3 contains 14 residues, cysteine and phenylalanine counted. The CDR3 DNA has 42 bases and is translated from base 1.